This TCR beta chain derives from a study of CD8 T cells in Susac syndrome. CD8+ and CD4+ T cells from blood underwent TCR beta sequencing. Negative isolation yielded CD8+ and CD4+ T cells; FACS enriched TEMRA cells. V dropped 6 bases and J dropped 0 bases, with 11 bases sitting between them. The CDR3 is made up of 14 amino acids. RNA, at about 0.45 to 1 ug, was reverse transcribed with random hexamers. MiXCR was run by TCRdb on the immunoSEQ multiplex PCR reads, yielding one entry per CDR3 protein. The table records about 69,000 distinct CDR3 sequences, about 95% of them present only once. V is TRBV12-3 or TRBV12-4 and J is TRBJ1-2, with D tentatively TRBD1 (5 bases). This receptor was obtained from a human donor in good health. Sequenced material: CD8+ T cells from PBMCs. Here the CDR3 reads CASSPEGTNYGYTF. As DNA, the CDR3 is TGTGCCAGCAGCCCGGAGGGGACTAACTATGGCTACACCTTC.